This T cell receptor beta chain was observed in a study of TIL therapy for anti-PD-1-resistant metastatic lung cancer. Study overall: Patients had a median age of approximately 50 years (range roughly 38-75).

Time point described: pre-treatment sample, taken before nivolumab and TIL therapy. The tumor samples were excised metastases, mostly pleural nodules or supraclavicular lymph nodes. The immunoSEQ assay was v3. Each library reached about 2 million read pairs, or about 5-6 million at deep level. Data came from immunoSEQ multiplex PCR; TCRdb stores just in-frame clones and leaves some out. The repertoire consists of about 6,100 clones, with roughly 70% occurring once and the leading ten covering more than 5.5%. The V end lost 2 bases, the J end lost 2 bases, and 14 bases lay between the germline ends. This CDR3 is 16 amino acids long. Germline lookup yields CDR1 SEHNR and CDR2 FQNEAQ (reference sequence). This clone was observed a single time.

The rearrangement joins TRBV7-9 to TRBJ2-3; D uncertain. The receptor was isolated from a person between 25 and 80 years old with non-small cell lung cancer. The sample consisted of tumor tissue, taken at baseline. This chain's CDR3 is CASSLSGVRTTDTQYF. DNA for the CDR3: TGTGCCAGCAGCTTAAGTGGGGTCAGAACCACAGATACGCAGTATTTT.